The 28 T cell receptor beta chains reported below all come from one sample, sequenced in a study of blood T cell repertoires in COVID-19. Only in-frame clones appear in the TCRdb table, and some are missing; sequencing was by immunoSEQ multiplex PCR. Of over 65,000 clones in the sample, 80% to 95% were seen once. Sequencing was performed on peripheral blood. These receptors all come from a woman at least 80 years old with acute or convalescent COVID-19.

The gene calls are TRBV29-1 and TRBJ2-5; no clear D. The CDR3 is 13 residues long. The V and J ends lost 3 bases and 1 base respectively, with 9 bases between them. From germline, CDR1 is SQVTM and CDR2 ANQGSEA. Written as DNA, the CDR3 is TGCAGCGTTGAGTCCTCGTTCCAAGAGACCCAGTACTTC. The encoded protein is CSVESSFQETQYF.

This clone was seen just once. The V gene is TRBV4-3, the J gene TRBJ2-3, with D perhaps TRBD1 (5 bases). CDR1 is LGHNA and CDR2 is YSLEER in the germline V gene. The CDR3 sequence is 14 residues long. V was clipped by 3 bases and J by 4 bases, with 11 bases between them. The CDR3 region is CASSQGVGADTQYF. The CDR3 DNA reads TGCGCCAGCAGCCAGGGCGTAGGGGCAGATACGCAGTATTTT.

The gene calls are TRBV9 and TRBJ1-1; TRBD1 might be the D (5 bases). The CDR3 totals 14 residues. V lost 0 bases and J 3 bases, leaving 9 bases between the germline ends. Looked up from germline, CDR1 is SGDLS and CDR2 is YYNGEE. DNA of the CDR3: TGTGCCAGCAGCGTAGGTGGGGGGGACACTGAAGCTTTCTTT. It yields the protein CASSVGGGDTEAFF.

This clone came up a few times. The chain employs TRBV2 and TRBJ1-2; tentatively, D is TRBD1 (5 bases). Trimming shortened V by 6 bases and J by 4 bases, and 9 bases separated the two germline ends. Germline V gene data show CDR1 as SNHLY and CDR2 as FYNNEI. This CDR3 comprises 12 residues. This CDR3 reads CASRRDSYGYTF. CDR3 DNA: TGTGCCAGCAGGCGGGACTCCTATGGCTACACCTTC.

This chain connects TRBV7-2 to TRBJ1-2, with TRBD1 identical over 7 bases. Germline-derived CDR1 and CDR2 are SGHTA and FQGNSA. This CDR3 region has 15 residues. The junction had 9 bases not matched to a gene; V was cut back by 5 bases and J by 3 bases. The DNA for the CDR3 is TGTGCCAGCAGCCCGAGACAGGGCGGGCACTATGGCTACACCTTC. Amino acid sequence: CASSPRQGGHYGYTF.

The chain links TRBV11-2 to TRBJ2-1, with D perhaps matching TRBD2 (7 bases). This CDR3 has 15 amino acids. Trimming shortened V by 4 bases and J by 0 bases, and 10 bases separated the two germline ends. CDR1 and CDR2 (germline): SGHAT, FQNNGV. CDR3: CASSSRGASYNEQFF. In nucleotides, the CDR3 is TGTGCCAGCAGCTCCCGGGGGGCCTCCTACAATGAGCAGTTCTTC.

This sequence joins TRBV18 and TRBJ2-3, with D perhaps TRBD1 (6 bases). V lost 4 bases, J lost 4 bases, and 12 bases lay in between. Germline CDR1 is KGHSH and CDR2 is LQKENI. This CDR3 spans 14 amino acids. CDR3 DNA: TGTGCCAGCTCACTGGGGACACGGGCAGATACGCAGTATTTT. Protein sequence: CASSLGTRADTQYF.

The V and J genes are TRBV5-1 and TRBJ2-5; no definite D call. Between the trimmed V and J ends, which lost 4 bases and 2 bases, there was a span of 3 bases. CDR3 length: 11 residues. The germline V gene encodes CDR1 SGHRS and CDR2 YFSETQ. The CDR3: CASSRQETQYF. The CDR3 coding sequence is TGCGCCAGCAGCCGGCAAGAGACCCAGTACTTC.

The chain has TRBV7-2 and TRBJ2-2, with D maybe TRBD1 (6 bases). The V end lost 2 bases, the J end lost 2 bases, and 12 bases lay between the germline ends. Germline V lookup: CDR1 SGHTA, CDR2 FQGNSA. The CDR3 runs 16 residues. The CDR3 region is CASSLFSQGNTGELFF. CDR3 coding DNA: TGTGCCAGCAGCTTATTTTCACAGGGAAACACCGGGGAGCTGTTTTTT.

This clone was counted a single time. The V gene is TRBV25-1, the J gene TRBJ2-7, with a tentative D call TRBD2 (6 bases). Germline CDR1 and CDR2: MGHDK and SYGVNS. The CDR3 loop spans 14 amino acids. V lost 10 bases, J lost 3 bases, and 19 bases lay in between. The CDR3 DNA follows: TGTGCCACCGTGGGTAATGGACTACTCTACGAGCAGTACTTC. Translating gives CATVGNGLLYEQYF.

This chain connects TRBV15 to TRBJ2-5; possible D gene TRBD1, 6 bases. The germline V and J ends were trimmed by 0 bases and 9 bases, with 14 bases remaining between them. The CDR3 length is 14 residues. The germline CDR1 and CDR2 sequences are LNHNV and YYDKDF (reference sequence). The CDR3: CATSRERGQSSQYF. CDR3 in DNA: TGTGCCACCAGCAGAGAACGCGGACAGTCGTCCCAGTACTTC.

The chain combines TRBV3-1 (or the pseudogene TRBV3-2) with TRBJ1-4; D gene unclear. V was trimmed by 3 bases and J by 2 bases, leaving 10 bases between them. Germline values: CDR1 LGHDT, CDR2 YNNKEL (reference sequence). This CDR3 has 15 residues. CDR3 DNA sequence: TGTGCCAGCAGCCATGCGGGCGGCACTAATGAAAAACTGTTTTTT. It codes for CASSHAGGTNEKLFF.

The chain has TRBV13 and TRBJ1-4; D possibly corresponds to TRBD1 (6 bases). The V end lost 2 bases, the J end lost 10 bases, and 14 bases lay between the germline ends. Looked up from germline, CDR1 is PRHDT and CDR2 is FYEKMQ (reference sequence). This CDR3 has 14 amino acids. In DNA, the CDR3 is TGTGCCAGCAGCTTACTCCCAGGGGACGGAAAACTGTTTTTT. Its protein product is CASSLLPGDGKLFF.

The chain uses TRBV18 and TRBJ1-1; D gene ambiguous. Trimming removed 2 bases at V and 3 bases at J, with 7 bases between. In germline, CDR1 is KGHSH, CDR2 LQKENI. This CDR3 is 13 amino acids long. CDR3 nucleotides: TGTGCCAGCTCACCAGGGCCAGACACTGAAGCTTTCTTT. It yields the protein CASSPGPDTEAFF.

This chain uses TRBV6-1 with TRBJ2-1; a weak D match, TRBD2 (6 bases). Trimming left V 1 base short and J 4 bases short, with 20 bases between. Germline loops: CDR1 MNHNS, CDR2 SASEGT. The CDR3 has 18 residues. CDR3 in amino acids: CASSEESGRGYLYNEQFF. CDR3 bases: TGTGCCAGCAGTGAAGAGTCGGGACGGGGGTACCTATACAATGAGCAGTTCTTC.

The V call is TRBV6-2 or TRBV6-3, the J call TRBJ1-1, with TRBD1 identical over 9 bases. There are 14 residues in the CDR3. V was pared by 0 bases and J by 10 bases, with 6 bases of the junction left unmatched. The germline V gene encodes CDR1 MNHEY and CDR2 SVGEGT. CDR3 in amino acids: CASSYSGQGMAAFF. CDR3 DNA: TGTGCCAGCAGTTACTCAGGACAGGGGATGGCAGCTTTCTTT.

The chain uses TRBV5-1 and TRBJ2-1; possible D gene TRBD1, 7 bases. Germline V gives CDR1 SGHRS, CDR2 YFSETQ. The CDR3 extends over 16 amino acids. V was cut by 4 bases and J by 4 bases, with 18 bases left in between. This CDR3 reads CASSLAGGNSYNEQFF. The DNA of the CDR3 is TGCGCCAGCAGCCTGGCAGGGGGGAATTCTTACAATGAGCAGTTCTTC.

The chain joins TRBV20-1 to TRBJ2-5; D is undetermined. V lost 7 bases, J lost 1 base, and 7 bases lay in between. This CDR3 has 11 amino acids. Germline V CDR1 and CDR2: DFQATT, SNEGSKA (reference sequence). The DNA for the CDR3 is TGCAGTGTGGTAGTCCAAGAGACCCAGTACTTC. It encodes CSVVVQETQYF.

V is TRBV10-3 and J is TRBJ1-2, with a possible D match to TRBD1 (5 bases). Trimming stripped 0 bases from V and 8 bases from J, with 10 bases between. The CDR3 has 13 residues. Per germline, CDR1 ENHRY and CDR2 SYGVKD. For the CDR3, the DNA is TGTGCCATCAGTGAGTCCCGCTGGGGCGGCTACACCTTC. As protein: CAISESRWGGYTF.

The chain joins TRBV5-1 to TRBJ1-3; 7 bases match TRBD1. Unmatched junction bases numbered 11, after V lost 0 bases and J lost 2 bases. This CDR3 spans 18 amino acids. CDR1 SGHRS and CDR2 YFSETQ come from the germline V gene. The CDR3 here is CASSLGTNPGGAGNTIYF. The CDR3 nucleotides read TGCGCCAGCAGCTTGGGAACCAATCCAGGGGGTGCTGGAAACACCATATATTTT.

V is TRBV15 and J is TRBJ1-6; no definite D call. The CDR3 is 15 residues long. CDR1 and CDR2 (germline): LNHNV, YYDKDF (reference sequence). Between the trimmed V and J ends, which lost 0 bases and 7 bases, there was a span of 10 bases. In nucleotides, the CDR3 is TGTGCCACCAGCAGAGATTATGGGAGGAATTCACCCCTCCACTTT. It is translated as CATSRDYGRNSPLHF.

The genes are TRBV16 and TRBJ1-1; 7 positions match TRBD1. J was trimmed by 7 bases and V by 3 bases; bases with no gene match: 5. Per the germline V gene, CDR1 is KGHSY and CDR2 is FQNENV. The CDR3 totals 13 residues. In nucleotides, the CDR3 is TGTGCCAGCAGCCACCCAAGACAGGGTGAAGCTTTCTTT. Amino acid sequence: CASSHPRQGEAFF.

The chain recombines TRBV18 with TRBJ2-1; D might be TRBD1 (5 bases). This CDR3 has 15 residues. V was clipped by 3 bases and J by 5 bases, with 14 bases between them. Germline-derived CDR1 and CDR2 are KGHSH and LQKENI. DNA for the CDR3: TGTGCCAGCTCACCCGCTTGGGGCAGGAACAATGAGCAGTTCTTC. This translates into CASSPAWGRNNEQFF.

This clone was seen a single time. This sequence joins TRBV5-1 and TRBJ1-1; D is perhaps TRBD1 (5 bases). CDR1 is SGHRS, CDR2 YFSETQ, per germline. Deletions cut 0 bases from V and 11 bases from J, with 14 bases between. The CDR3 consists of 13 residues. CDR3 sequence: CASSLVGRRSAFF. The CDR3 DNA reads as TGCGCCAGCAGCTTGGTGGGGCGCCGGTCGGCTTTCTTT.

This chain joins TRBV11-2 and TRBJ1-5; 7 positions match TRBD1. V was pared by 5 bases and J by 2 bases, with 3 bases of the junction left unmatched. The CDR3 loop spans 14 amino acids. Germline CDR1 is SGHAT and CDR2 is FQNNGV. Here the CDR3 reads CASSQGGRNQPQHF. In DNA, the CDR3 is TGTGCCAGCAGCCAGGGGGGTCGCAATCAGCCCCAGCATTTT. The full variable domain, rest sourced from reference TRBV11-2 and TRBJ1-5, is EAGVAQSPRYKIIEKRQSVAFWCNPISGHATLYWYQQILGQGPKLLIQFQNNGVVDDSQLPKDRFSAERLKGVDSTLKIQPAKLEDSAVYLCASSQGGRNQPQHFGDGTRLSIL.

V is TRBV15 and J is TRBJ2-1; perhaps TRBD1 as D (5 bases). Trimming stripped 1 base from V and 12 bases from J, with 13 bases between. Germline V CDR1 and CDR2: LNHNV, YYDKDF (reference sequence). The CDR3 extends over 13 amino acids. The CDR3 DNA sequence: TGTGCCACCAGCAGAGTTAGTCAGGGTATGCAGTTCTTC. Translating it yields CATSRVSQGMQFF. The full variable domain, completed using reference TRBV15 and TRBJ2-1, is DAMVIQNPRYQVTQFGKPVTLSCSQTLNHNVMYWYQQKSSQAPKLLFHYYDKDFNNEADTPDNFQSRRPNTSFCFLDIRSPGLGDTAMYLCATSRVSQGMQFFGPGTRLTVL.

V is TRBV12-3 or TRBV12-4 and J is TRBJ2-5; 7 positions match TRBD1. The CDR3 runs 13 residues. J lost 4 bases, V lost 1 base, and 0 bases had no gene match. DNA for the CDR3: TGTGCCAGCAGTTTAGACAGGGGAGAGACCCAGTACTTC. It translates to CASSLDRGETQYF.

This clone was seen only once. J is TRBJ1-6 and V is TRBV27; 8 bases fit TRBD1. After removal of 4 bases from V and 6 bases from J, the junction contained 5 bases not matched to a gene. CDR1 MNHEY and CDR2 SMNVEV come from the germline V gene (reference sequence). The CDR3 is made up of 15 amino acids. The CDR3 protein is CASSSDRARNSPLHF. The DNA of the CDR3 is TGTGCCAGCAGTTCGGACAGGGCCCGTAATTCACCCCTCCACTTT.